Listed below are T cell receptor beta chains from one sample, sequenced in a study of T-cell reconstitution after alpha-beta-depleted transplantation in children. MiXCR was run by TCRdb on the PCR reads, yielding one entry per CDR3 protein. The sample gives roughly 200,000 distinct CDR3 sequences, around 9.9% of which show up once; 28% is in the top ten. The sequences come from PBMCs, collected before TCRalphabeta/CD19-depleted stem cell transplant. The source is a child less than two years old with acute myeloid leukemia, due to receive a stem cell transplant. Both conserved end residues are part of each CDR3. D genes are given only for firm matches. Size tells how often a clone was seen (once, few, many) or the class of an expanded clone, and some rows leave it out.

V gene	clone size	D gene	J gene	CDR3 DNA	CDR3 protein
TRBV25-1	many	-	TRBJ2-2	TGTGCCAGCAGTCGAGGAGGGCCCGGGGAGCTGTTTTTT	CASSRGGPGELFF
TRBV2	-	TRBD1	TRBJ2-2	TGTGCCAGCAGTGAGAGACAGGGGGCGCTCGCCGGGGAGCTGTTTTTT	CASSERQGALAGELFF
TRBV30	many	-	TRBJ2-1	TGTGCCTGGAGTGCCCCCGGGACCCCATACAATGAGCAGTTCTTC	CAWSAPGTPYNEQFF
TRBV9	many	TRBD1	TRBJ2-3	TGTGCCAGCAGCGTACGTCAGGGGGCAGATACGCAGTATTTT	CASSVRQGADTQYF
TRBV11-2	many	TRBD2	TRBJ2-1	TGTGCCAGCAGCTCCCAACTAGCGGGAGGGCCGGGGGTTGAGCAGTTCTTC	CASSSQLAGGPGVEQFF
TRBV7-8	few	TRBD1	TRBJ1-1	TGTGCCAGCAGCTTAGCAGGACAGGGGGGGTTAACTGAAGCTTTCTTT	CASSLAGQGGLTEAFF
TRBV29-1	-	-	TRBJ2-3	TGCAGCGTTGCGGTGGGAGGCACAGATACGCAGTATTTT	CSVAVGGTDTQYF
TRBV25-1	few	-	TRBJ2-3	TGTGCCAGCAGCACCCGGGCAGATACGCAGTATTTT	CASSTRADTQYF
TRBV12-3/TRBV12-4	many	-	TRBJ2-5	TGTGCCAGCAGTCAGGGACATTACCAAGAGACCCAGTACTTC	CASSQGHYQETQYF
TRBV20-1	many	TRBD1	TRBJ1-2	TGCAGTGCTAGACTCCCAGGGGGTCACTATGGCTACACCTTC	CSARLPGGHYGYTF
TRBV19	-	-	TRBJ1-2	TGTGCCAGTAGTTCCTCTTTTGACGCTAACTATGGCTACACCTTC	CASSSSFDANYGYTF
TRBV10-3	many	TRBD2	TRBJ2-7	TGTGCCATCAGTGAGCCCGGGACTAGCGGGAGCGAGCAGTACTTC	CAISEPGTSGSEQYF
TRBV5-6	many	-	TRBJ1-5	TGTGCCAGCAGCAACGGCGATCAGCCCCAGCATTTT	CASSNGDQPQHF
TRBV29-1	many	TRBD1	TRBJ1-1	TGCAGCGTGGGACAGGGACGTGAAGCTTTCTTT	CSVGQGREAFF
TRBV12-3/TRBV12-4	many	-	TRBJ2-2	TGTGCCAGCAGTTTGGAGGGGGCCGGGGAGCTGTTTTTT	CASSLEGAGELFF
TRBV10-2	few	-	TRBJ2-7	TGCGCCAGCAGTGAGTCGACGTTCCCACGCTCCTACGAGCAGTACTTC	CASSESTFPRSYEQYF
TRBV30	many	-	TRBJ1-5	TGTGCCTGGAGCCGAGAGACAACCAATCAGCCCCAGCATTTT	CAWSRETTNQPQHF
TRBV20-1	many	-	TRBJ2-5	TGCAGTGCCCTACGGCAGGGGCGTGTATGGGAGACCCAGTACTTC	CSALRQGRVWETQYF
TRBV18	-	-	TRBJ2-5	TGTGCCAGCTCACCCAAGGGAAAGACCCAGTACTTC	CASSPKGKTQYF
TRBV15	many	-	TRBJ2-7	TGTGCCACCAGCAGAGGGTCAGGAGTCTACGAGCAGTACTTC	CATSRGSGVYEQYF
TRBV20-1	-	TRBD2	TRBJ2-3	TGCAGTGCTCCCTTTAGGGCGGGGGGGCTCACAGATACGCAGTATTTT	CSAPFRAGGLTDTQYF
TRBV14	many	-	TRBJ2-1	TGTGCCAGCAGTCACGGGACATATCTGGGGAATGAGCAGTTCTTC	CASSHGTYLGNEQFF
TRBV11-2	many	-	TRBJ2-2	TGTGCCAGCAGAATAAAGGCCGGGGAGCTGTTTTTT	CASRIKAGELFF
TRBV20-1	many	TRBD2	TRBJ2-2	TGCAGTCCTTCGGGGGGTGGGTACACCGGGGAGCTGTTTTTT	CSPSGGGYTGELFF
TRBV6-2/TRBV6-3	many	-	TRBJ2-1	TGTGCCAGCAGTTACTCGAAGGTTCGGGAGTCCTACAATGAGCAGTTCTTC	CASSYSKVRESYNEQFF
TRBV11-2	few	-	TRBJ1-3	TGTGCCAGCAGCTCTGCGGGGAGGGCTGGAAACACCATATATTTT	CASSSAGRAGNTIYF
TRBV20-1	many	TRBD2	TRBJ2-3	TGCAGTGCTAGAATCCCGGGGGGGCGCGCAGATACGCAGTATTTT	CSARIPGGRADTQYF
TRBV10-3	many	-	TRBJ2-7	TGTGCCATCAGTGACACTTCAGGGCGCGCGGGCTACGAGCAGTACTTC	CAISDTSGRAGYEQYF
TRBV12-3/TRBV12-4	few	-	TRBJ2-7	TGTGCCAGCGGAAGAGAGATTTCCGTCTACGAGCAGTACTTC	CASGREISVYEQYF
TRBV29-1	many	-	TRBJ1-1	TGCAGCGTTGAAGGGGGAAGGAGCACTGAAGCTTTCTTT	CSVEGGRSTEAFF
TRBV20-1	many	-	TRBJ2-7	TGCAGTGCTAGGGGCCGGAACTACGAGCAGTACTTC	CSARGRNYEQYF
TRBV6-1	once	TRBD1	TRBJ1-2	TGTGCCAGCAATCCGGGACAGGGTCACGGCTACACCTTC	CASNPGQGHGYTF
TRBV5-1	many	-	TRBJ2-2	TGCGCCAGCAGCTTGGTTGCGAACACCGGGGAGCTGTTTTTT	CASSLVANTGELFF
TRBV6-6	-	-	TRBJ1-1	TGTGCCGGCAGTTACCTTGGGGTGAACACTGAAGCTTTCTTT	CAGSYLGVNTEAFF
TRBV6-1	many	-	TRBJ2-5	TGTGCCAGCAGGAACGGTTATACCCAAGAGACCCAGTACTTC	CASRNGYTQETQYF
TRBV29-1	few	-	TRBJ2-3	TGCAGCGTTGGCAGTGGGGCTAGCACAGATACGCAGTATTTT	CSVGSGASTDTQYF
TRBV7-2	many	-	TRBJ2-2	TGTGCCAGCAGCTTACGAGTTGCCGGGGAGCTGTTTTTT	CASSLRVAGELFF
TRBV25-1	-	-	TRBJ2-1	TGTGCCAGCAGTGAACGAACTTATGAGCAGTTCTTC	CASSERTYEQFF
TRBV10-2	many	TRBD1	TRBJ2-1	TGCGCCATCTGGGGGGACAGGGGGATCCGCAATGAGCAGTTCTTC	CAIWGDRGIRNEQFF
TRBV5-1	many	-	TRBJ1-4	TGCGCCAGCAGCTCAAACCCGGGACCAGAATATGAAAAACTGTTTTTT	CASSSNPGPEYEKLFF
TRBV29-1	-	TRBD2	TRBJ2-1	TGCAGCGTAACGACTAGCGGGAGTGTACGCGAGCAGTTCTTC	CSVTTSGSVREQFF
TRBV30	many	-	TRBJ1-1	TGTGCCTGGAGTGCCTCCGGGACACTCAACACTGAAGCTTTCTTT	CAWSASGTLNTEAFF
TRBV7-2	many	-	TRBJ1-6	TGTGCCAGCAGACTGTTTGCGATAGGAGTTTCTAATTCACCCCTCCACTTT	CASRLFAIGVSNSPLHF
TRBV7-5	-	-	TRBJ2-2	-	CNSVSEAPSGTSGDTGELFF
TRBV7-2	many	TRBD1	TRBJ1-5	TGTGCCAGCAGCCCTACACAGGGGAATCAGCCCCAGCATTTT	CASSPTQGNQPQHF
TRBV5-1	many	-	TRBJ2-2	TGCGCCAGCAGCTTAACAGGGACGAACACCGGGGAGCTGTTTTTT	CASSLTGTNTGELFF
TRBV20-1	many	TRBD2	TRBJ2-3	TGCAGTGCTGCTAGCGGGAGCACAGATACGCAGTATTTT	CSAASGSTDTQYF
TRBV12-3/TRBV12-4	many	-	TRBJ2-7	TGTGCCAGCAGTTTAGTAGATCGGGACGAGCAGTACTTC	CASSLVDRDEQYF
TRBV7-2	many	TRBD2	TRBJ2-2	TGTGCCAGCAGCCGAAGCGGGAGGTTCACCGGGGAGCTGTTTTTT	CASSRSGRFTGELFF